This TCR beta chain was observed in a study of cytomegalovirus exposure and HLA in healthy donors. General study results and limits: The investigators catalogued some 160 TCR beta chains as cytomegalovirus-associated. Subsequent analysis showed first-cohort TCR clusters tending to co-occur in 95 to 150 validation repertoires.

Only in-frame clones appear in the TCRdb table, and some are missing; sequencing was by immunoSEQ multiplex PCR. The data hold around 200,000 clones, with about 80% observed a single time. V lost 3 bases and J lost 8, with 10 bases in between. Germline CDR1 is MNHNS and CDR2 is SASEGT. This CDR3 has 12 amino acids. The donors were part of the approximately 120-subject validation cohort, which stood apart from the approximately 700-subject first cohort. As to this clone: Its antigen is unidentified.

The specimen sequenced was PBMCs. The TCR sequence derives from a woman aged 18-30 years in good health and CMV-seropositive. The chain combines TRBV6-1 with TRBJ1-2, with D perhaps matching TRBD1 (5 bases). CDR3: CASSEGLWGYTF. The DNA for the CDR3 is TGTGCCAGCAGTGAGGGGCTATGGGGCTACACCTTC.